This entry is about one TCR beta chain. This entry comes from a study of blood T cell repertoires in COVID-19. On the study more broadly: There were acute and convalescent COVID-19 samples, and they came from the United States, Italy and Spain. From T cells, B-cell-depleted T cells, or PBMCs came the material, which was cDNA or gDNA.

This CDR3 comprises 14 residues. CDR1 is SGHVS and CDR2 is FQNEAQ in the germline V gene. V lost 8 bases, J lost 4 bases, and 5 bases stayed unmatched. Source study methods: Estimated nucleated cell counts came from reference gene primer amplification. TCRdb's table, derived via immunoSEQ multiplex PCR, lists solely in-frame clones and lacks some. D and trimming were read from the DNA, whereas the V and J calls and clone size are those reported in that table. The top ten hold roughly 15% of the sample, which has about 150,000 clones, almost 85% seen once. This clonotype originated in a human donor with acute or convalescent COVID-19. The donor label of this sample is uncertain. This chain uses TRBV7-8 with TRBJ1-2; TRBD1 agrees at 12 bases. The material sequenced was peripheral blood. The DNA of the CDR3 is TGTGCCAGCGCCCGGGACAGGGGGCCCTATGGCTACACCTTC. Its translation is CASARDRGPYGYTF.